Below, 30 T cell receptor beta chains from the same sample are listed, as sequenced in a study of tissue T cells after allogeneic stem cell transplantation. Some clones are missing from TCRdb's copy, which holds only in-frame ones; the method was immunoSEQ multiplex PCR. Of fewer than 2,000 clones listed, 50% were seen once; the top ten hold roughly 22%. Sample time point: mouse harvest day 14 after allogeneic transplant. The graft held 10^6 splenic CD5+ T cells and 10^7 T-cell-depleted bone marrow cells. Sequenced material: gut tissue. All receptors derive from a female BALB/c mouse given C57BL/6 T cells with graft-versus-host disease after an allogeneic hematopoietic cell transplant.

A note on this clone: Here the gene names and germline are mouse. The sequenced fragment ends 1 residue before the CDR3 boundary, so the rest is inferred from the germline J gene. The chain employs TRBV26 and TRBJ1-3; unclear D gene. CDR3 length equals 14 residues. Germline V gene data show CDR1 as KGHPV and CDR2 as FQNQEV (reference sequence). Trimming shortened V by 4 bases and J by 0 bases, and 7 bases separated the two germline ends. CDR3 sequence reads: CASSHQNSGNTLYF. The sequenced CDR3 bases are TGTGCCAGCAGTCATCAAAATTCTGGAAATACGCTCTAT.

Points on this clone: The gene symbols are mouse symbols. The CDR3 end falls 1 residue outside the read, so it is completed with the germline J gene. The chain combines TRBV19 with TRBJ1-4, with D possibly being TRBD1 (6 bases). From germline, CDR1 is FNHDT and CDR2 SITEND (reference sequence). This CDR3 is 15 amino acids long. V was pared by 1 base and J by 1 base, with 8 bases between. The CDR3 here is CASSIKDSSNERLFF. The sequenced part of the CDR3 DNA is TGTGCCAGCAGTATAAAGGACAGTTCCAACGAAAGATTATTT.

This clone was recorded only once. Gene names denote mouse genes. Read sequence stops 1 residue before the CDR3 end, and the germline J gene provides the missing end. The chain employs TRBV13-1 and TRBJ1-6; a weak D match, TRBD1 (5 bases). TRBJ1-6 qualifies as an ORF whose function is uncertain. V lost 5 bases to trimming and J lost 8 bases, with 8 bases between them. Germline V gene sequence: CDR1 NSHNY, CDR2 SYGAGN. The CDR3 loop spans 12 amino acids. The CDR3: CASRVRDSPLYF. The CDR3 bases that were read are TGTGCCAGCAGGGTCAGGGATTCGCCCCTCTAC.

The table lists this clone with a count of one. The gene symbols are mouse symbols. The read finishes 1 residue shy of the CDR3 end, and the germline J gene is used to complete it. J is TRBJ1-1 and V is TRBV16; a weak D match, TRBD1 (6 bases). V lost 5 bases and J lost 0, with 10 bases in between. Germline lookup yields CDR1 SGHSA and CDR2 FRNQAP. The CDR3 is made up of 14 amino acids. The sequenced part of the CDR3 DNA is TGTGCAAGCAGCCCCGGGACAACAAACACAGAAGTCTTC. Protein: CASSPGTTNTEVF. The full-length CDR3 reads as CASSPGTTNTEVFF. Full variable domain (outside the CDR3, taken from reference TRBV16 and TRBJ1-1): NAGVIQTPRHKVTGKGQEATLWCEPISGHSAVFWYRQTIVQGLEFLTYFRNQAPIDDSGMPKERFSAQMPNQSHSTLKIQSTQPQDSAVYLCASSPGTTNTEVFFGKGTRLTVV.

Details on this clone: Gene names follow the mouse nomenclature. Coverage ceases 1 residue before the CDR3 finishes, and the germline J gene fills in the end. The genes are TRBV26 and TRBJ2-4; D is undetermined. Germline V gene data show CDR1 as KGHPV and CDR2 as FQNQEV (reference sequence). Trimming removed 0 bases from V and 0 bases from J, with 4 bases in between. This CDR3 region has 14 residues. The DNA read from the CDR3 is TGTGCCAGCAGTCTGTCGGGTAGTCAAAACACCTTGTAC. It yields the protein CASSLSGSQNTLY. The whole CDR3 protein reads CASSLSGSQNTLYF.

A remark on this clone: All gene names here are mouse names. The read comes to an end 1 residue before the CDR3 does, leaving the germline J gene to fill in the end. J is TRBJ1-4 and V is TRBV16, with D possibly TRBD1 on 5 matching bases. V was clipped by 0 bases and J by 4 bases, with 9 bases between them. Germline CDR1 reads SGHSA; CDR2 reads FRNQAP. This CDR3 is built from 15 residues. The CDR3 loop is CASSLEGGDNERLFF. CDR3 bases read: TGTGCAAGCAGCTTAGAGGGGGGAGACAACGAAAGATTATTT.

Concerning this clone itself: Gene and germline names: mouse. The read stops 1 residue short of the end of the CDR3; the missing end is completed from the germline J gene. The rearrangement joins TRBV23 to TRBJ2-2. This CDR3 is 14 amino acids long. Germline V lookup: CDR1 KGHTA, CDR2 FQNQQP. CDR3 sequence: CSSSQGASTGQLYF. The sequenced part of the CDR3 DNA is TGCTCCAGCAGTCAGGGGGCGAGCACCGGGCAGCTCTAC.

This clone was seen a single time. Germline and genes here are mouse. The CDR3 end lies 1 residue beyond the end of the read and is filled in from the germline J gene. The chain employs TRBV26 and TRBJ1-1; D ambiguous. V lost 4 bases and J 0 bases, leaving 3 bases between the germline ends. The CDR3 spans 12 residues. Germline CDR1 is KGHPV and CDR2 is FQNQEV (reference sequence). Partial CDR3 DNA: TGTGCCAGCAGTCCCCAGAACACAGAAGTCTTC. This translates into CASSPQNTEVF. The full-length CDR3 reads as CASSPQNTEVFF.

This clone showed up just a few times. Gene names and germline match the mouse. The sequence runs out 1 residue before the end of the CDR3; the remainder is reconstructed from the germline J gene. The rearrangement links TRBV26 to TRBJ2-7, with TRBD1 identical over 8 bases. CDR3 size: 14 residues. Germline loops: CDR1 KGHPV, CDR2 FQNQEV (reference sequence). Trimming took 2 bases from V and 0 from J; bases not matched to a gene: 0. Incomplete CDR3 DNA: TGTGCCAGCAGTCTGGGGACAGGCTCCTATGAACAGTAC. Translation: CASSLGTGSYEQY. The whole CDR3 protein reads CASSLGTGSYEQYF.

Of note for this clone: The gene names here belong to mouse. This chain's CDR3 is CASSFPGGANTEVFF. The sequenced CDR3 bases are TGTGCCAGCAGCTTTCCAGGGGGCGCAAACACAGAAGTCTTC. This chain connects TRBV4 to TRBJ1-1; 8 nucleotides match TRBD1. The read finishes 1 residue shy of the CDR3 end, and the germline J gene is used to complete it. The V and J ends lost 4 bases and 0 bases, in that order; junction bases with no gene match: 4. The V gene's germline CDR1 is LGHDT and CDR2 YNNKQL (reference sequence). The CDR3 is 15 amino acids.

Comment on this clone: Genes and germline come from the mouse. The DNA ends 1 residue before the CDR3 does, and the rest of the CDR3 is filled in from the germline J gene. The chain combines TRBV29 with TRBJ1-5, with a tentative D call TRBD1 (5 bases). This CDR3 region has 13 residues. V lost 4 bases to trimming and J lost 4 bases, with 8 bases between them. Germline loops: CDR1 MSHET, CDR2 SYDVDS. The covered CDR3 bases are TGTGCTAGCAGTTCTCGACAGAACCAGGCTCCGCTT. Translating gives CASSSRQNQAPL. In full, the CDR3 is CASSSRQNQAPLF.

The table lists this clone with a few counts. The genes and germline here are from mouse. The sequence runs out 1 residue before the end of the CDR3; the remainder is reconstructed from the germline J gene. The rearrangement joins TRBV22 to TRBJ2-2; TRBD2, the D gene given by the table, was not confirmed from the DNA. TRBV22 counts as a pseudogene. This CDR3 is built from 15 residues. The CDR3 bases that were read are TGTGCCAGCAGTTGTGGGGGGGCGGACACCGGGCAGCTCTAC. Its translation is CASSCGGADTGQLY. The complete CDR3 sequence is CASSCGGADTGQLYF.

A remark on this clone: Germline and genes: mouse. From the germline J gene comes the end of the CDR3, since the read stops 1 residue before it. The chain recombines TRBV12-1 with TRBJ2-7; TRBD2 matches 8 bases. Germline CDR1 reads SGHSN; CDR2 reads HYEKVE. The CDR3 totals 14 residues. With 0 bases clipped from V and 3 bases from J, the junction kept 3 bases outside the gene matches. Partial CDR3 DNA: TGTGCCAGCTCTCTCGGGGGGGGCGACTATGAACAGTAC. Amino acids: CASSLGGGDYEQY. The complete CDR3 sequence is CASSLGGGDYEQYF.

A note on this clone: Gene labels here are mouse ones. The CDR3 bases that were read are TGTGCCAGCAGTCAGGGGGCTTCCAACGAAAGATTATTT. The encoded protein is CASSQGASNERLF. The whole CDR3 region reads CASSQGASNERLFF. The chain couples TRBV26 to TRBJ1-4; the match to TRBD1 covers 7 bases. The read falls 1 residue short of the CDR3 end, and the missing part is taken from the germline J gene. The CDR3 runs 14 residues. Unmatched junction bases numbered 0, after V lost 4 bases and J lost 1 base. The germline V gene encodes CDR1 KGHPV and CDR2 FQNQEV (reference sequence).

Note on this clone: The gene symbols are mouse symbols. Read sequence stops 1 residue before the CDR3 end, and the germline J gene provides the missing end. The chain recombines TRBV12-2 with TRBJ1-2, with a possible D match to TRBD1 (5 bases). Between the trimmed V and J ends, which lost 4 bases and 2 bases, there was a span of 13 bases. CDR1 and CDR2 from the germline V gene are SGHLS and HYDKME. This CDR3 is built from 14 residues. CDR3 DNA (partial): TGTGCCAGCTCCCCCCAGGGAGGGAACTCCGACTACACC. The encoded protein is CASSPQGGNSDYT. The CDR3 reads in full as CASSPQGGNSDYTF.

As for this clone: Here the gene names and germline are mouse. The sequence runs out 1 residue before the end of the CDR3; the remainder is reconstructed from the germline J gene. The genes are TRBV26 and TRBJ1-1; TRBD1 matches at 7 bases. Germline CDR1 KGHPV, CDR2 FQNQEV (reference sequence). The CDR3 is 13 residues long. The J segment lost 1 base and the V segment lost 6 bases, leaving 2 bases of the junction unmatched. The covered CDR3 bases are TGTGCCAGCAGCCACAGGGGGAACACAGAAGTCTTC. Protein sequence: CASSHRGNTEVF. In full, the CDR3 reads CASSHRGNTEVFF. The variable domain in full, completed from reference TRBV26 and TRBJ1-1, reads NSKVIQTPRYLVKGQGQKAKMRCIPEKGHPVVFWYQQNKNNEFKFLINFQNQEVLQQIDMTEKRFSAECPSNSPCSLEIQSSEAGDSALYLCASSHRGNTEVFFGKGTRLTVV.

A remark on this clone: The gene names here belong to mouse. Coverage ceases 1 residue before the CDR3 finishes, and the germline J gene fills in the end. This chain connects TRBV3 to TRBJ2-4, with 9 nucleotides matching TRBD2. Germline loops: CDR1 SNHLY, CDR2 FYNGKV (reference sequence). The CDR3 spans 16 residues. The V and J ends lost 0 bases and 1 base, in that order; junction bases with no gene match: 2. The CDR3 DNA, read in part, is TGTGCCAGCAGCTTAGCTGGGGGGGCCGGTCAAAACACCTTGTAC. This translates into CASSLAGGAGQNTLY. The full CDR3 reads CASSLAGGAGQNTLYF.

This clone appeared once. Each gene name is a mouse one. The read stops 1 residue short of the end of the CDR3; the missing end is completed from the germline J gene. The J gene is TRBJ2-5, the V gene TRBV13-3; 8 nucleotides align to TRBD1. From germline, CDR1 is NNHDY and CDR2 SYVADS. V lost 5 bases, J lost 3 bases, and 5 bases stayed unmatched. The CDR3 runs 14 residues. CDR3 in amino acids: CASRAGGRQDTQYF. The covered CDR3 bases are TGTGCCAGCAGGGCAGGGGGCCGGCAAGACACCCAGTAC.

This clone has a handful of counts. Genes here carry mouse names. The CDR3 goes on 1 residue after the read ends, and that part is filled in from the germline J gene. The chain couples TRBV17 to TRBJ2-2; TRBD2 matches 8 bases. The CDR3 contains 14 residues. V lost 3 bases, J lost 3 bases, and 0 bases stayed unmatched. The germline V gene has CDR1 MNHDT and CDR2 YYDKIL. CDR3 bases read: TGTGCTAGCAGTAGGGGGGGGCACACCGGGCAGCTCTAC. Its translation is CASSRGGHTGQLY. The whole CDR3 region reads CASSRGGHTGQLYF.

Only a few counts were recorded for this clone. Gene labels here are mouse ones. The CDR3 sequence: CASSSVWGGAGAEQFF. The sequenced CDR3 bases are TGTGCTAGCAGTAGTGTTTGGGGGGGCGCTGGGGCTGAGCAGTTC. V usage is TRBV17 and J usage is TRBJ2-1, with 9 nucleotides matching TRBD2. The read ends 1 residue shy of where the CDR3 ends; the end is completed using the germline J gene. This CDR3 has 16 residues. The V gene's germline CDR1 is MNHDT and CDR2 YYDKIL. The trim removed 3 bases at V and 7 bases at J, leaving 10 bases unmatched. Combining the CDR3 with reference TRBV17 and TRBJ2-1 gives the whole variable domain DTTVKQNPRYKLARVGKPVNLICSQTMNHDTMYWYQKKPNQAPKLLLFYYDKILNREADTFEKFQSSRPNNSFCSLYIGSAGLEYSAMYLCASSSVWGGAGAEQFFGPGTRLTVL.

By sample share, this clone is large. All gene names here are mouse names. The read ends 1 residue before the CDR3 terminus; that terminus is restored from the germline J gene. The genes are TRBV24 and TRBJ1-4, with a possible D match to TRBD1 (5 bases). The V and J ends lost 3 bases and 0 bases respectively, with 8 bases between them. Germline V gene sequence: CDR1 KGHTA, CDR2 FRNEEI. This CDR3 spans 15 amino acids. The DNA read from the CDR3 is TGTGCCAGCAGTCTCGGACATCTTTCCAACGAAAGATTATTT. It codes for CASSLGHLSNERLF. The entire CDR3 is CASSLGHLSNERLFF.

About this clone itself: The gene symbols are mouse symbols. The read stops 1 residue short of the end of the CDR3; the missing end is completed from the germline J gene. The chain uses TRBV12-2 and TRBJ2-7; no firm D call. This CDR3 is built from 11 residues. With 4 bases removed from V and 7 bases from J, the gap between germline ends came to 10 bases. Germline V gene lookup returns CDR1 SGHLS and CDR2 HYDKME. CDR3: CASSPTWEQYF. The sequenced CDR3 bases are TGTGCCAGCTCCCCCACGTGGGAACAGTAC.

This clone has just a few counts. The genes and germline here are from mouse. The read gets to within 1 residue of the CDR3 end, and the germline J gene fills in the rest. The V gene is TRBV15, the J gene TRBJ2-7; D not certain. The CDR3 length is 12 residues. CDR1 is SGHND and CDR2 is FRSKSL in the germline V gene. The V end lost 2 bases, the J end lost 3 bases, and 5 bases lay between the germline ends. This CDR3 reads CASSLSSYEQYF. Incomplete CDR3 DNA: TGTGCCAGCAGTTTAAGCAGCTATGAACAGTAC.

Remarks on this clone: Germline and genes: mouse. Coverage ceases 1 residue before the CDR3 finishes, and the germline J gene fills in the end. J is TRBJ2-5 and V is TRBV13-2; TRBD2 matches at 12 bases. The CDR3 is 16 residues long. The V segment lost 5 bases and the J segment 2 bases; nucleotides outside the gene matches: 6. Looked up from germline, CDR1 is NNHNN and CDR2 is SYGAGS (reference sequence). This CDR3 is CASGTGTGGTQDTQYF. CDR3 bases read: TGTGCCAGCGGGACCGGGACTGGGGGGACCCAAGACACCCAGTAC.

A remark on this clone: The gene symbols are mouse symbols. The read terminates 1 residue before the CDR3 end, so the remaining end is supplied by the germline J gene. The chain recombines TRBV26 with TRBJ1-4; D is unresolved. CDR1 is KGHPV and CDR2 is FQNQEV in the germline V gene (reference sequence). Trimming removed 6 bases from V and 5 bases from J, with 4 bases in between. This CDR3 is 11 amino acids long. Incomplete CDR3 DNA: TGTGCCAGCAGGACAAACGAAAGATTATTT. This translates into CASRTNERLF. The whole CDR3 sequence is CASRTNERLFF.

Note on this clone: Gene labels here are mouse ones. The covered CDR3 bases are TGTGCCAGCAGCCCAAGGGGGGGGAACAACCAGGCTCCGCTT. Protein: CASSPRGGNNQAPL. The entire CDR3 protein reads CASSPRGGNNQAPLF. The rearrangement links TRBV5 to TRBJ1-5, with D possibly matching TRBD1 (6 bases). The DNA ends 1 residue before the CDR3 does, and the rest of the CDR3 is filled in from the germline J gene. The V end was cut by 4 bases, the J end by 1 base, with 11 bases between. This CDR3 has 15 amino acids. Germline loops: CDR1 LGHNA, CDR2 YNLKQL (reference sequence).

On this clone: Gene names are the mouse ones. The CDR3 end lies 1 residue beyond the end of the read and is filled in from the germline J gene. V gene TRBV15 combines with J gene TRBJ2-7; TRBD2 matches 11 bases. The CDR3 sequence is 16 residues long. Germline CDR1 SGHND, CDR2 FRSKSL. Trimming removed 0 bases from V and 7 bases from J; junction bases left unmatched: 8. Partial CDR3 DNA: TGTGCCAGCAGTTTAGCCGGCGGACTGGGGGGAAGGGAACAGTAC. Encoded protein: CASSLAGGLGGREQY. From start to end, the CDR3 is CASSLAGGLGGREQYF. Full variable domain (missing parts from reference TRBV15 and TRBJ2-7): DAGVTQTPRHEVAEKGQTIILKCEPVSGHNDLFWYRQTKIQGLELLSYFRSKSLMEDGGAFKDRFKAEMLNSSFSTLKIQPTEPKDSAVYLCASSLAGGLGGREQYFGPGTRLTVL.

This clone has only a few counts. The gene names here belong to mouse. The sequenced fragment ends 1 residue before the CDR3 boundary, so the rest is inferred from the germline J gene. The J gene is TRBJ2-5, the V gene TRBV13-2, with 11 bases that match TRBD2. The V and J ends lost 0 bases and 5 bases, in that order; junction bases with no gene match: 5. This CDR3 spans 16 amino acids. CDR1 and CDR2 (germline): NNHNN, SYGAGS (reference sequence). The CDR3 here is CASGDALGGRRDTQYF. Incomplete CDR3 DNA: TGTGCCAGCGGTGATGCACTGGGGGGGCGCCGAGACACCCAGTAC.

Worth noting for this clone: Gene labels here are mouse ones. From the germline J gene comes the end of the CDR3, since the read stops 1 residue before it. The gene calls are TRBV13-1 and TRBJ1-4; D unresolved. Trimming left V 1 base short and J 1 base short, with 8 bases between. This CDR3 is built from 15 residues. CDR1 NSHNY and CDR2 SYGAGN come from the germline V gene. CDR3: CASSDTPDSNERLFF. CDR3 DNA, as far as it was read: TGTGCCAGCAGTGATACCCCGGATTCCAACGAAAGATTATTT.

This clone was picked up a small number of times. Any gene name here is a mouse gene name. The read terminates 1 residue ahead of where the CDR3 ends, so the germline J gene completes it. J is TRBJ2-5 and V is TRBV13-3, with 10 bases identical to TRBD2. The length of the CDR3 is 14 residues. With V trimmed by 4 bases and J by 2 bases, 1 base remained unmatched. From germline, CDR1 is NNHDY and CDR2 SYVADS. The CDR3 bases that were read are TGTGCCAGCAGTCGACTGGGGGGCCAAGACACCCAGTAC. It is translated as CASSRLGGQDTQY. The CDR3 in its entirety is CASSRLGGQDTQYF.